This T cell receptor beta chain was sequenced in a study of T-cell reconstitution after alpha-beta-depleted transplantation in children (dated by TCRdb to 2016 to 2018). Study-wide context: T-cell immune reconstitution after TCRalphabeta/CD19-depleted allogeneic hematopoietic cell transplantation in children was quantitatively tracked in the study by means of TCR repertoire profiling.

Library preparation employed PCR. The run used an Illumina HiSeq 2500. TCR libraries were prepared with molecular barcoding, using unique molecular identifiers to normalize TCRbeta repertoire quantification. TCRdb's own reprocessing of the public reads used fastp at Q25 and MiXCR and kept productive beta chains. Each entry merges the rows of one CDR3 protein and shows their most common DNA and genes. The sample table contains 350,000 to 450,000 distinct CDR3 sequences; only one count was recorded for over 20% of them. The ten top clones hold less than 4.5% of the sample. In its sample, this clonotype was seen a few times. Its antigen is still unknown. The record has no base qualities; no much larger clone is one base away. Trimming costs V 7 bases and J 8 bases, and their ends lie 17 bases apart. The CDR3 runs 14 amino acids, cysteine and phenylalanine included. Solely the CDR3 DNA is kept, with 42 bases framed from the first base. CDR1 KGHDR and CDR2 SFDVKD were looked up in the germline V gene.

The source of this sequence is a human donor who donated a stem cell graft to a child with acute myeloid leukemia. The sample here was PBMCs from the stem cell graft donor, taken from the stem cell graft. The V gene is TRBV24-1 and the J gene is TRBJ2-1; the D gene may be TRBD1 or TRBD2, since each aligns over 6 bases. The DNA reads as follows: TGTGCCACCAGCCCCGGAGGGGGAGGCGATGAGCAGTTCTTC. Its product reads: CATSPGGGGDEQFF.